This TCR beta chain comes out of a study of shared clonotypes between healthy human individuals. General study results and limits: Compared with memory subsets, naive subsets generally had larger estimated richness. Non-shared clonotypes had lower generation probabilities than those shared by all four donors.

This clone appeared once. Its antigen is unknown. Genomic DNA per cell subset filled all wells of several immunoSEQ plates. Repertoires were generated with immunoSEQ multiplex PCR, while TCRdb's copy carries only in-frame clones and drops some. The sample lists some 650,000 clones, almost 97% occurring once. This CDR3 has 18 amino acids. V was pared by 3 bases and J by 0 bases, with 12 bases of the junction left unmatched. Germline CDR1 is SEHNR and CDR2 is FQNEAQ (reference sequence). The sequenced sample was naive CD4+ T cells sorted from blood. Described subset: CD45RA+ positively selected. The sequence came from a woman in her thirties in good health. The rearrangement links TRBV7-9 to TRBJ2-5, with TRBD2 matching over 8 bases. CDR3 nucleotide sequence: TGTGCCAGCAGCTTTCCCACTAGCGGTAATAATTACCAAGAGACCCAGTACTTC. Amino acids: CASSFPTSGNNYQETQYF. Using reference TRBV7-9 and TRBJ2-5 for the parts outside the CDR3, the full variable domain is DTGVSQNPRHKITKRGQNVTFRCDPISEHNRLYWYRQTLGQGPEFLTYFQNEAQLEKSRLLSDRFSAERPKGSFSTLEIQRTEQGDSAMYLCASSFPTSGNNYQETQYFGPGTRLLVL.